Listed below are T cell receptor beta chains from one sample, sequenced in a study of patients and donors after allogeneic stem cell transplantation. TCRdb redid the calling of the RT-PCR reads with MiXCR, one entry per CDR3 protein. The profile shows approximately 170,000 distinct CDR3 sequences, 24% of them singletons. What was sequenced was blood, either unsorted or a sorted T cell fraction (not recorded which). These receptor sequences come from a human donor who was either an allogeneic HSCT recipient or a stem cell or donor lymphocyte infusion donor (not recorded which). It is not recorded whose cells these are; they may come from a transplant donor. Both conserved end residues are part of each CDR3. Each record gives: V gene, clone size, J gene, D gene, CDR3 protein, CDR3 DNA. The D gene is left open where the match is weak. Rows give clone size only sometimes, using once, few, many, or a class for an expanded clone.

TRBV27	few	TRBJ2-2	TRBD2	CASSLFSGAGELFF	TGTGCCAGCAGTTTATTTAGCGGGGCCGGGGAGCTGTTTTTT
TRBV5-1	NA	TRBJ2-1	TRBD2	CASSRGLAGGAYNEQFF	TGCGCCAGCAGCCGAGGACTAGCGGGAGGCGCCTACAATGAGCAGTTCTTC
TRBV4-1	NA	TRBJ2-1	NA	CASSQDRGRGTYNEQFF	TGCGCCAGCAGCCAAGATCGGGGGAGGGGGACCTACAATGAGCAGTTCTTC
TRBV7-3	few	TRBJ2-1	NA	CASSLKDRVYNEQFF	TGTGCCAGCAGCTTAAAGGACCGAGTCTACAATGAGCAGTTCTTC
TRBV6-6	many	TRBJ1-5	NA	CASSYVPVQPQHF	TGTGCCAGCAGTTACGTCCCAGTTCAGCCCCAGCATTTT
TRBV20-1	few	TRBJ1-2	NA	CSAHGRDDSNYGYTF	TGCAGTGCTCACGGGCGGGACGACTCTAACTATGGCTACACCTTC
TRBV10-3	NA	TRBJ1-3	NA	CATDPAGRGNTIYF	TGTGCCACCGACCCGGCAGGGCGTGGAAACACCATATATTTT
TRBV6-5	few	TRBJ1-4	NA	CASSYLGRNEKLFF	TGTGCCAGCAGTTACTTAGGACGTAATGAAAAACTGTTTTTT
TRBV29-1	NA	TRBJ2-1	NA	CSVEDFREGLDEQFF	TGCAGCGTTGAAGATTTTAGAGAGGGTTTGGATGAGCAGTTCTTC
TRBV6-4	NA	TRBJ2-2	NA	CASSPYIPANTGELFF	TGTGCCAGCAGCCCTTACATTCCCGCGAACACCGGGGAGCTGTTTTTT
TRBV7-2	NA	TRBJ1-5	NA	CSSSQVLGQPQHF	TGTTCCAGCAGCCAGGTCCTGGGGCAGCCCCAGCATTTT
TRBV6-2/TRBV6-3	NA	TRBJ1-2	NA	CASSGGLPFNYGYTF	TGTGCCAGCTCGGGGGGTCTCCCCTTCAACTATGGCTACACCTTC
TRBV29-1	few	TRBJ2-7	NA	CSVVNLPPYEQYF	TGCAGCGTTGTTAATCTCCCACCCTACGAGCAGTACTTC
TRBV29-1	NA	TRBJ2-7	NA	CSSGPDTFEQYF	TGCAGCTCTGGCCCGGACACATTCGAGCAGTACTTC
TRBV27	few	TRBJ2-3	NA	CASSLSITAHANTQYF	TGTGCCAGCAGTTTATCAATCACAGCCCACGCGAATACGCAGTATTTT
TRBV5-7	few	TRBJ2-3	NA	CASSSGELSTDTQYF	TGTGCCAGCAGTTCCGGCGAGCTTAGCACAGATACGCAGTATTTT
TRBV24-1	NA	TRBJ2-2	NA	CATSDAGPRRGELFF	TGTGCCACCAGCGACGCGGGACCACGTCGGGGGGAGCTGTTTTTT
TRBV18	NA	TRBJ1-6	TRBD1	CASSPPGGTGANSPLHF	TGTGCCAGCTCACCACCGGGTGGGACAGGGGCTAATTCACCCCTCCACTTT
TRBV7-9	NA	TRBJ2-1	NA	CASSHRSRRTSSSYNEQFF	TGTGCCAGCAGCCATAGATCCCGCCGGACAAGTAGCTCCTACAATGAGCAGTTCTTC
TRBV10-3	few	TRBJ2-2	NA	CAISLGSNTGELFF	TGTGCCATCAGCCTGGGGAGTAACACCGGGGAGCTGTTTTTT
TRBV9	few	TRBJ2-1	NA	CASSVATYNEQFF	TGTGCCAGCAGCGTCGCGACTTACAATGAGCAGTTCTTC
TRBV14	few	TRBJ2-1	TRBD2	CASSQAPGTRQFF	TGTGCCAGCAGCCAAGCCCCCGGGACTAGGCAGTTCTTC
TRBV14	NA	TRBJ2-1	NA	CASSLRAGFKQFF	TGTGCCAGCAGCCTTAGAGCGGGTTTTAAGCAGTTCTTC
TRBV5-1	NA	TRBJ1-4	TRBD1	CASSLDGDRGQDEKLFF	TGCGCCAGCAGCTTGGACGGGGACAGGGGGCAGGATGAAAAACTGTTTTTT
TRBV12-3/TRBV12-4	few	TRBJ1-5	NA	CASSLGLMGQPQHF	TGTGCCAGCAGTTTGGGGTTAATGGGTCAGCCCCAGCATTTT
TRBV7-9	NA	TRBJ1-5	NA	CASSSSLRGQWTSNQPQHF	TGTGCCAGCAGCTCATCCCTCCGCGGACAGTGGACAAGCAATCAGCCCCAGCATTTT
TRBV6-2/TRBV6-3	few	TRBJ2-7	TRBD2	CASSYGTSGNYEQYF	TGTGCCAGCAGTTACGGGACTAGCGGGAACTATGAGCAGTACTTC
TRBV10-3	NA	TRBJ2-1	NA	CAISESTDTSFYNEQFF	TGTGCCATCAGTGAGTCGACGGACACCTCTTTCTACAATGAGCAGTTCTTC
TRBV6-5	NA	TRBJ2-1	TRBD2	CASSYSGLAGNEQFF	TGTGCCAGCAGTTACTCCGGACTAGCGGGAAATGAGCAGTTCTTC